This T cell receptor (beta chain) was identified in a study of blood T cell repertoires in COVID-19. Study in general: Samples taken during acute and convalescent COVID-19 were collected in the United States, Italy and Spain. The cDNA or gDNA used as material had been derived from T cells, B-cell-depleted T cells, or PBMCs.

This CDR3 contains 16 residues. The V gene end was trimmed by 4 bases and the J gene end by 3 bases; junction bases not matched to a gene: 4. Germline CDR1 reads SGHRS; CDR2 reads YFSETQ. Per the study methods: By means of reference gene primer amplification, nucleated cell counts were estimated. The table came from immunoSEQ multiplex PCR; TCRdb's copy has only in-frame clones and leaves some out. The D gene and trimming were derived from the DNA, and the V and J assignments and clone size from that table. The table has 150,000 to 180,000 clones, about 80% seen once. Patients in Seattle were enrolled during active infection, then followed longitudinally.

Sequenced material: peripheral blood. The clonotype was recovered from a woman aged 60-75 years with COVID-19, enrolled during active disease. The chain is built from TRBV5-1 and TRBJ2-6; 10 bases fit TRBD1. CDR3 sequence (DNA): TGCGCCAGCAGCCCGACAGGGGGCAGTGGGGCCAACGTCCTGACTTTC. This encodes CASSPTGGSGANVLTF. Variable domain in full (rest from reference TRBV5-1 and TRBJ2-6): KAGVTQTPRYLIKTRGQQVTLSCSPISGHRSVSWYQQTPGQGLQFLFEYFSETQRNKGNFPGRFSGRQFSNSRSEMNVSTLELGDSALYLCASSPTGGSGANVLTFGAGSRLTVL.